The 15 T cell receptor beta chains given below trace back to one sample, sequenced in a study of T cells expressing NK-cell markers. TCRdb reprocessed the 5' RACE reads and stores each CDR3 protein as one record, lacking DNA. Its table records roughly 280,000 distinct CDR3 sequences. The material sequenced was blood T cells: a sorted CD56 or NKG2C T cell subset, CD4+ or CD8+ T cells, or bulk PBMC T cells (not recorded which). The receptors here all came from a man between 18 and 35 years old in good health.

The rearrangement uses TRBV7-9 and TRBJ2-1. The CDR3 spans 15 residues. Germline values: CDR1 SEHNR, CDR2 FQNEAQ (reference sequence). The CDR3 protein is CASSFSGSVWNEQFF.

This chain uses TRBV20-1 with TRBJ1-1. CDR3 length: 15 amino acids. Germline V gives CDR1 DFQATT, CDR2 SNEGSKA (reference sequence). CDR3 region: CSASWETFMNTEAFF.

The CDR3 loop is CSARVQGGITDTQYF. The V call is TRBV20-1, the J call TRBJ2-3; there is no DNA to check the TCRdb D call of TRBD1. The CDR3 runs to 15 residues. Germline CDR1 and CDR2: DFQATT and SNEGSKA (reference sequence).

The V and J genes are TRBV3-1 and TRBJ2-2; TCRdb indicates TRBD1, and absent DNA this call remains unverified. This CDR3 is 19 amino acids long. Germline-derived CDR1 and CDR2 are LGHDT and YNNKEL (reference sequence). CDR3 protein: CASSLITGQRLTGTGELFF.

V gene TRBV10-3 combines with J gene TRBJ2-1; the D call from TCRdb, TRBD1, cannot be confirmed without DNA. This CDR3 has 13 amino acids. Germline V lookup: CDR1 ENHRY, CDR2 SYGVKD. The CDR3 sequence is CAISVRLGYEQFF.

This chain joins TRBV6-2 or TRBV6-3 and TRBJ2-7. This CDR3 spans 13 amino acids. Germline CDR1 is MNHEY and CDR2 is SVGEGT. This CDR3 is CASSTDRYDEQYF.

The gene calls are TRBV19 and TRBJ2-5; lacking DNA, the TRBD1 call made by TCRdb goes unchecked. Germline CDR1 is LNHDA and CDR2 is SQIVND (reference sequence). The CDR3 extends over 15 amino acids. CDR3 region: CASSTAGTGQETQYF.

CDR3 loop: CASRAGPRYEQYF. The genes are TRBV12-3 or TRBV12-4 and TRBJ2-7. The CDR3 is 13 amino acids.

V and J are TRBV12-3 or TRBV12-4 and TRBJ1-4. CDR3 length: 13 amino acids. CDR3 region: CASSLGTNEKLFF.

CDR3 in amino acids: CASNTQLAGVTGELFF. V usage is TRBV7-8 and J usage is TRBJ2-2; with no DNA, the TCRdb D assignment of TRBD2 cannot be verified. Germline lookup yields CDR1 SGHVS and CDR2 FQNEAQ. This CDR3 contains 16 residues. Supplemented by reference TRBV7-8 and TRBJ2-2, the full variable domain reads GAGVSQSPRYKVAKRGQDVALRCDPISGHVSLFWYQQALGQGPEFLTYFQNEAQLDKSGLPSDRFFAERPEGSVSTLKIQRTQQEDSAVYLCASNTQLAGVTGELFFGEGSRLTVL.

The CDR3 protein is CASSSGTSVNIQYF. The J gene is TRBJ2-4, the V gene TRBV11-2; the D call from TCRdb, TRBD2, cannot be confirmed without DNA. CDR3 size: 14 residues. Germline V CDR1 and CDR2: SGHAT, FQNNGV.

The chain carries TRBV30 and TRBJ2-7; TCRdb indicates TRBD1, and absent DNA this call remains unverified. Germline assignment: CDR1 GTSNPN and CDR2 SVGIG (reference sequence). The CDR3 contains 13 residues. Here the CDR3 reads CAWYRDRPYEQYF.

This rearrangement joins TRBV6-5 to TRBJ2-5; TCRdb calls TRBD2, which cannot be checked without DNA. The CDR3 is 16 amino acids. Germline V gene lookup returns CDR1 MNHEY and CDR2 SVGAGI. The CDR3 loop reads CASSTSGRAGKETQYF.

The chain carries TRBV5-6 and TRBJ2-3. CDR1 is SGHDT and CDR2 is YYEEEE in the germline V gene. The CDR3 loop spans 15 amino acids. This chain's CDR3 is CASSSLNPSTDTQYF.

The CDR3 sequence is CASSYRGVGGYTF. The chain employs TRBV12-3 or TRBV12-4 and TRBJ1-2; TCRdb names TRBD1, which stays unverified in the absence of DNA. The CDR3 loop spans 13 amino acids.